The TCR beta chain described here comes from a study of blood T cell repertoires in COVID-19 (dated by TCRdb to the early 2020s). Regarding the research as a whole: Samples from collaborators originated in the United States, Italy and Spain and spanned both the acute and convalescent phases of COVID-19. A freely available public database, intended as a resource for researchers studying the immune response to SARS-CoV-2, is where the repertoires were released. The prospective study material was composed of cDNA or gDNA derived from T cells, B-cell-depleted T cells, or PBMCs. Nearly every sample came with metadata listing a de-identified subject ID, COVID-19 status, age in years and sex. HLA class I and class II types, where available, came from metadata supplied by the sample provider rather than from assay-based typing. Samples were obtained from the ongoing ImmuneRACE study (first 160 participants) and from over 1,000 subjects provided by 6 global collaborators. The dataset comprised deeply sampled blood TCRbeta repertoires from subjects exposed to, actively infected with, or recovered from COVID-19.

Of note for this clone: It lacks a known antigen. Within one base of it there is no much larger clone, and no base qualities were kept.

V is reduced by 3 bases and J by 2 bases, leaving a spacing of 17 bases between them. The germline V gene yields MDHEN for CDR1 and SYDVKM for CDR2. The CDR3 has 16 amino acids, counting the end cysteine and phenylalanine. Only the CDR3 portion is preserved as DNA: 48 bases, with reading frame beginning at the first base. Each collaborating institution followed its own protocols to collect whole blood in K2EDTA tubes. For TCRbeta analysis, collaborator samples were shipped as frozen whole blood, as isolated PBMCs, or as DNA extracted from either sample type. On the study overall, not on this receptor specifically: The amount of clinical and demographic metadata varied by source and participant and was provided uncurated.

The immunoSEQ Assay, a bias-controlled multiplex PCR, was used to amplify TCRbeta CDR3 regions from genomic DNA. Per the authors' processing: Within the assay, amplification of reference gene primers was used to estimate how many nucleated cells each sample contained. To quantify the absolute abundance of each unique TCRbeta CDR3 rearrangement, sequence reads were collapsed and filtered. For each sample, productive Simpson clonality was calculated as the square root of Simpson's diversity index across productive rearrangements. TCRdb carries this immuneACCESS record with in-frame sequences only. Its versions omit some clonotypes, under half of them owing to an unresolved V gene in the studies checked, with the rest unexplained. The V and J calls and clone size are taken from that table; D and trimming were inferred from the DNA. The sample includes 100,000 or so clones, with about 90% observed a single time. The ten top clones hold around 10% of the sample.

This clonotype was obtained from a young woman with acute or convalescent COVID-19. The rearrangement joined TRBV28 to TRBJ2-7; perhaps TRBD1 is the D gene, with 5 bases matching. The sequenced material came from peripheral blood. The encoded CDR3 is CASSFGRTYTTYEQYF. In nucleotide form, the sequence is TGTGCCAGCAGTTTCGGAAGGACATACACGACCTACGAGCAGTACTTC.